The next 6 T cell receptor beta chains were all read from a single sample in a study of blood T cell repertoires in COVID-19. Clones were sequenced by immunoSEQ multiplex PCR, and TCRdb holds only the in-frame ones, with some missing. The repertoire consists of about 250,000 clones, with around 88% occurring once and the leading ten covering 5.5% to 6%. The source material was peripheral blood. Source of these receptors: a woman of 80 years or more with COVID-19, enrolled during active disease.

This clone was recorded a few times. The chain couples TRBV6-2 or TRBV6-3 to TRBJ1-6, with 8 bases identical to TRBD1. The CDR3 loop spans 14 amino acids. The germline gives CDR1 MNHEY, CDR2 SVGEGT. The V segment lost 5 bases and the J segment 10 bases; nucleotides outside the gene matches: 7. The CDR3 DNA reads as TGTGCCAGCAGTCCACCGACAGGGGCCTCACCCCTCCACTTT. Translation: CASSPPTGASPLHF.

The chain uses TRBV9 and TRBJ2-2; D possibly corresponds to TRBD1 (6 bases). The V and J ends lost 0 bases and 4 bases respectively, with 16 bases between them. The length of the CDR3 is 17 residues. In germline, CDR1 is SGDLS, CDR2 YYNGEE. CDR3 in DNA: TGTGCCAGCAGCGTAGGGGCTGGCAGGGGTGGCACCGGGGAGCTGTTTTTT. Amino acid sequence: CASSVGAGRGGTGELFF.

The V gene is TRBV7-9, the J gene TRBJ2-5; TRBD2 agrees at 11 bases. V lost 4 bases, J lost 4 bases, and 8 bases stayed unmatched. Germline V gene data show CDR1 as SEHNR and CDR2 as FQNEAQ (reference sequence). The CDR3 spans 16 residues. DNA of the CDR3: TGTGCCAGCAGCTCCACTAGCGGGGGATTATTAGAGACCCAGTACTTC. As protein: CASSSTSGGLLETQYF.

The rearrangement joins TRBV19 to TRBJ1-6; D gene unclear. Germline CDR1 is LNHDA and CDR2 is SQIVND (reference sequence). The ends were cut back, 8 bases at V and 12 bases at J, with 17 bases in the middle. The CDR3 runs 13 residues. CDR3 in amino acids: CASSAAEALPLHF. As DNA, the CDR3 is TGTGCCAGTTCCGCCGCAGAGGCCCTACCCCTCCACTTT.

This chain uses TRBV5-1 with TRBJ1-5; no definite D call. Germline CDR1 SGHRS, CDR2 YFSETQ. V lost 0 bases, J lost 4 bases, and 11 bases lay in between. The CDR3 extends over 15 amino acids. CDR3 protein: CASSLEGAENQPQHF. The CDR3 coding sequence is TGCGCCAGCAGCTTGGAAGGAGCGGAGAATCAGCCCCAGCATTTT.

The rearrangement uses TRBV28 and TRBJ1-6; D is undetermined. CDR3 length: 15 amino acids. V was trimmed by 8 bases and J by 4 bases, leaving 15 bases between them. Per germline, CDR1 MDHEN and CDR2 SYDVKM. The CDR3 region is CASGGASPYNSPLHF. For the CDR3, the DNA is TGTGCCAGCGGCGGTGCCAGTCCGTATAATTCACCCCTCCACTTT. Full variable domain (outside the CDR3, taken from reference TRBV28 and TRBJ1-6): DVKVTQSSRYLVKRTGEKVFLECVQDMDHENMFWYRQDPGLGLRLIYFSYDVKMKEKGDIPEGYSVSREKKERFSLILESASTNQTSMYLCASGGASPYNSPLHFGNGTRLTVT.